This entry features one T cell receptor (beta chain) sequence. The data belong to a study of blood T cell repertoires in COVID-19. On the study more broadly: From T cells, B-cell-depleted T cells, or PBMCs came the material, which was cDNA or gDNA.

V lost 1 base, J lost 5 bases, and 12 bases lay in between. This CDR3 is 15 amino acids long. Germline V gene lookup returns CDR1 LGHNA and CDR2 YNFKEQ. In the original analysis: Quantification of nucleated cells was approximated via reference gene primer amplification. TCRdb's copy holds only in-frame clones and misses some; the assay was immunoSEQ multiplex PCR. The DNA gave D and trimming, while V, J and clone size come from that table. The sample consists of roughly 90,000 clones, approximately 86% of them appearing once. The chain uses TRBV4-2 and TRBJ1-5, with TRBD1 as a possible D gene (5 bases). The sequence was obtained from a human donor in a cohort sampled during active COVID-19. What was sequenced was peripheral blood. CDR3 in amino acids: CASSQVGTGDQPQHF. The CDR3 DNA reads as TGTGCCAGCAGCCAAGTAGGGACGGGAGATCAGCCCCAGCATTTT.